This passage covers 10 T cell receptor beta chains from one sample sequenced in a study of T cell responses to AZD1222 COVID-19 vaccine. Profiled with immunoSEQ multiplex PCR; TCRdb holds only in-frame clones, not every one. The table shows fewer than 65,000 clones, with approximately 88% occurring only once. The sequencing used peripheral blood, collected 28 days after the second AZD1222 dose. The receptors originated from an adult who received the AZD1222 COVID-19 vaccine.

This chain connects TRBV7-9 to TRBJ2-1; D might be TRBD1 (5 bases). Trimming pared 2 bases from V and 1 base from J, leaving 9 bases between. This CDR3 has 15 amino acids. CDR1 is SEHNR and CDR2 is FQNEAQ in the germline V gene (reference sequence). CDR3 residues: CASSLLQGSYNEQFF. The CDR3 nucleotides are TGTGCCAGCAGCTTACTCCAGGGATCCTACAATGAGCAGTTCTTC. Complete variable domain (other parts from reference TRBV7-9 and TRBJ2-1): DTGVSQNPRHKITKRGQNVTFRCDPISEHNRLYWYRQTLGQGPEFLTYFQNEAQLEKSRLLSDRFSAERPKGSFSTLEIQRTEQGDSAMYLCASSLLQGSYNEQFFGPGTRLTVL.

The V gene is TRBV2, the J gene TRBJ2-3; TRBD2 matches 8 bases. Trimming at V came to 7 bases and at J to 2 bases, leaving 8 bases not matched to a gene. Germline V gene data show CDR1 as SNHLY and CDR2 as FYNNEI. The length of the CDR3 is 15 residues. CDR3 amino acids: CASNLAGKPTDTQYF. The CDR3 nucleotides read TGTGCCAGCAACTTAGCGGGAAAACCCACAGATACGCAGTATTTT.

The CDR3 bases are TGTGCCGCTCAAAGTGGGTGGGGTAGCAATCAGCCCCAGCATTTT. Its protein is CAAQSGWGSNQPQHF. The rearrangement links TRBV24-1 to TRBJ1-5; D is uncertain. Germline assignment: CDR1 KGHDR and CDR2 SFDVKD. V lost 12 bases and J 0 bases, leaving 17 bases between the germline ends. The CDR3 is 15 residues long.

This sequence joins TRBV27 and TRBJ1-1; D is uncertain. V was pared by 5 bases and J by 1 base, with 23 bases between. This CDR3 spans 18 amino acids. In germline, CDR1 is MNHEY, CDR2 SMNVEV (reference sequence). The CDR3 sequence: CASSIPGVRLGGNTEAFF. The CDR3 coding sequence is TGTGCCAGCAGTATCCCCGGTGTTCGGTTGGGCGGGAACACTGAAGCTTTCTTT.

The chain combines TRBV27 with TRBJ2-5, with D possibly being TRBD2 (6 bases). Germline V CDR1 and CDR2: MNHEY, SMNVEV (reference sequence). V shed 0 bases and J shed 5 bases, with 10 bases lying between them. The CDR3 has 14 amino acids. The CDR3 region has the DNA TGTGCCAGCAGTTTATCCTCGGGGGACGAGACCCAGTACTTC. It is translated as CASSLSSGDETQYF.

The gene calls are TRBV27 and TRBJ1-6, with D possibly TRBD1 on 5 matching bases. V was clipped by 4 bases and J by 8 bases, with 9 bases between them. The CDR3 is made up of 13 amino acids. Germline CDR1 is MNHEY and CDR2 is SMNVEV (reference sequence). In DNA form, the CDR3 reads TGTGCCAGCAGTTCCGGGACCTATTCACCCCTCCACTTT. Protein: CASSSGTYSPLHF.

CDR3 DNA: TGCGCCAGCAGCTTGTCCCGGCAGGGTAACGGCTACACCTTC. Translation gives CASSLSRQGNGYTF. The rearrangement joins TRBV5-1 to TRBJ1-2; tentatively, D is TRBD1 (5 bases). Germline CDR1 is SGHRS and CDR2 is YFSETQ. The CDR3 extends over 14 amino acids. V gave up 1 base and J gave up 8 bases, with 15 bases separating them.

The chain is built from TRBV5-1 and TRBJ2-1; 7 bases match TRBD2. Germline lookup yields CDR1 SGHRS and CDR2 YFSETQ. The CDR3 has 16 amino acids. Losses at the gene ends were 4 bases for V and 4 bases for J; bases not matched to a gene: 11. This CDR3 is CASSVTKGAGYNEQFF. The CDR3 coding sequence is TGCGCCAGCAGCGTCACCAAAGGAGCGGGGTACAATGAGCAGTTCTTC.

The gene calls are TRBV15 and TRBJ1-4; D may be TRBD1 (6 bases). The V gene's germline CDR1 is LNHNV and CDR2 YYDKDF (reference sequence). The CDR3 loop spans 15 amino acids. Trimming cost V 1 base and J 5 bases, with 11 bases left between them. The CDR3 protein is CATSRALQGNEKLFF. CDR3 nucleotide sequence: TGTGCCACCAGCAGAGCTTTACAGGGCAATGAAAAACTGTTTTTT.

The chain combines TRBV7-2 with TRBJ1-5, with D uncertain. In germline, CDR1 is SGHTA, CDR2 FQGNSA. The CDR3 is 16 residues long. With 1 base removed from V and 3 bases from J, the gap between germline ends came to 13 bases. This CDR3 reads CASSLVAASNNQPQHF. The CDR3 DNA reads TGTGCCAGCAGCTTAGTCGCTGCCAGTAACAATCAGCCCCAGCATTTT. Using reference TRBV7-2 and TRBJ1-5 for the parts outside the CDR3, the full variable domain is GAGVSQSPSNKVTEKGKDVELRCDPISGHTALYWYRQSLGQGLEFLIYFQGNSAPDKSGLPSDRFSAERTGGSVSTLTIQRTQQEDSAVYLCASSLVAASNNQPQHFGDGTRLSIL.